These 21 T cell receptor beta chains were sequenced from one sample in a study of CD8 T cells in ankylosing spondylitis. TCRdb re-analysed the 5' RACE reads in MiXCR, keeping a single row per CDR3 protein. The top ten hold roughly 4.2% of the sample, which has hundreds of thousands of distinct CDR3 sequences, 32% seen once. Material: blood, either unsorted or a sorted T cell fraction (not recorded which). The receptors derive from a male donor with ankylosing spondylitis or in good health (not recorded which).

This clonotype was counted between two and nine times. This CDR3 reads CASSQLGLAGGPVYF. CDR3 coding DNA: TGTGCCAGCAGCCAACTGGGACTAGCGGGGGGGCCTGTGTACTTC. This chain connects TRBV4-2 to TRBJ2-5, with TRBD2 matching 16 bases. There are 15 residues in the CDR3. V trimming: 2 bases; J trimming: 13 bases; junction bases outside the gene matches: 7. The germline V gene has CDR1 LGHNA and CDR2 YNFKEQ.

V and J are TRBV28 and TRBJ1-5; the match to TRBD1 covers 8 bases. V lost 9 bases and J lost 6; bases outside the gene matches: 10. Germline V gene data show CDR1 as MDHEN and CDR2 as SYDVKM. The CDR3 loop spans 14 amino acids. The CDR3 spells CASLPGGVVQPQHF. Here the CDR3 DNA reads TGTGCCAGTCTCCCAGGGGGCGTCGTTCAGCCCCAGCATTTT.

Only a few counts were recorded for this clonotype. The gene calls are TRBV10-1 and TRBJ2-7, with 9 bases lining up with TRBD1. The CDR3 totals 15 residues. Unmatched junction bases numbered 11, after V lost 5 bases and J lost 6 bases. Germline V gene lookup returns CDR1 WNHNN and CDR2 SYGVQD (reference sequence). CDR3 loop: CASSRDRGVLGEQYF. CDR3 nucleotides: TGCGCCAGCAGTAGAGACAGGGGGGTATTAGGCGAGCAGTACTTC.

The chain combines TRBV10-2 with TRBJ2-1; TRBD1 matches at 7 bases. Germline CDR1 WSHSY, CDR2 SAAADI. The CDR3 loop spans 12 amino acids. V trimming: 8 bases; J trimming: 7 bases; junction bases outside the gene matches: 5. CDR3 sequence (DNA): TGCGCCAGCGGACAGGTTCGGAATGAGCAGTTCTTC. Its protein is CASGQVRNEQFF.

The J gene is TRBJ2-5, the V gene TRBV10-3; the D gene is possibly TRBD1 (5 bases). This CDR3 has 13 residues. Trimming shortened V by 3 bases and J by 5 bases, and 10 bases separated the two germline ends. Germline values: CDR1 ENHRY, CDR2 SYGVKD. This CDR3 is CAISDRVGETQYF. CDR3 sequence (DNA): TGTGCCATCAGTGACAGGGTGGGGGAGACCCAGTACTTC.

The chain combines TRBV15 with TRBJ2-7, with TRBD1 matching over 8 bases. Germline V gene data show CDR1 as LNHNV and CDR2 as YYDKDF (reference sequence). V gave up 3 bases and J gave up 5 bases; unmatched junction bases: 6. The CDR3 loop spans 14 amino acids. The CDR3 protein is CATSRGDRLHEQYF. The CDR3 nucleotides read TGTGCCACCAGCAGGGGGGACAGGCTCCACGAGCAGTACTTC.

This clonotype was counted only a few times. The CDR3 loop reads CASSRGTGILGETQYF. The CDR3 nucleotides are TGTGCCAGCAGCCGCGGGACAGGGATATTGGGAGAGACCCAGTACTTC. This sequence joins TRBV3-1 and TRBJ2-5; TRBD1 agrees at 9 bases. The germline gives CDR1 LGHDT, CDR2 YNNKEL (reference sequence). This CDR3 region has 16 residues. Trimming removed 4 bases from V and 4 bases from J; junction bases left unmatched: 10.

The CDR3 reads CAISSGNTIYF. The CDR3, as DNA: TGTGCCATAAGCTCTGGAAACACCATATATTTT. The J gene is TRBJ1-3, the V gene TRBV10-3; the D is unclear. V lost 9 bases and J lost 0, with 3 bases in between. The CDR3 sequence is 11 residues long. In germline, CDR1 is ENHRY, CDR2 SYGVKD.

V is TRBV4-2 and J is TRBJ2-5, with D possibly being TRBD2 (5 bases). Germline values: CDR1 LGHNA, CDR2 YNFKEQ. This CDR3 is 15 amino acids long. The V and J ends lost 0 bases and 0 bases respectively, with 8 bases between them. The CDR3 loop is CASSQEREYQETQYF. In DNA form, the CDR3 reads TGTGCCAGCAGCCAAGAGAGGGAGTACCAAGAGACCCAGTACTTC.

This clonotype turned up a few times. The chain joins TRBV19 to TRBJ1-5, with D tentatively TRBD1 (5 bases). This CDR3 spans 14 amino acids. V was trimmed by 1 base and J by 4 bases, leaving 8 bases between them. The germline CDR1 and CDR2 sequences are LNHDA and SQIVND (reference sequence). The CDR3 nucleotides are TGTGCCAGTAGTATAGGTGCAGGGAATCAGCCCCAGCATTTT. Protein: CASSIGAGNQPQHF.

The chain uses TRBV9 and TRBJ1-2; D is perhaps TRBD1 (5 bases). Trimming left V 1 base short and J 4 bases short, with 11 bases between. The CDR3 covers 14 residues. The germline gives CDR1 SGDLS, CDR2 YYNGEE. CDR3 coding DNA: TGTGCCAGCAGCGTAAAGGGACGGGCCTATGGCTACACCTTC. Its translation: CASSVKGRAYGYTF.

This rearrangement joins TRBV15 to TRBJ1-1, with TRBD1 as a possible D gene (6 bases). The CDR3 is 17 amino acids. Trimming stripped 1 base from V and 3 bases from J, with 18 bases between. Per germline, CDR1 LNHNV and CDR2 YYDKDF (reference sequence). CDR3 loop: CATSRAHTRAGDTEAFF. CDR3 coding DNA: TGTGCCACCAGCAGAGCCCACACCCGGGCAGGGGACACTGAAGCTTTCTTT.

In its sample, this clonotype was seen once. The genes are TRBV11-1 and TRBJ2-7, with D maybe TRBD2 (5 bases). Germline lookup yields CDR1 SGHAT and CDR2 FQDESV (reference sequence). The CDR3 covers 13 residues. Between the trimmed V and J ends, which lost 1 base and 5 bases, there was a span of 9 bases. The CDR3 spells CASSLVVRDEQYF. In nucleotides, the CDR3 is TGTGCCAGCAGCTTAGTTGTGAGGGACGAGCAGTACTTC.

The CDR3 DNA reads TGTGCCTGGAGCGCGGTTGGGGACGAGCAGTACTTC. Its protein product is CAWSAVGDEQYF. The chain combines TRBV30 with TRBJ2-7; unclear D gene. In germline, CDR1 is GTSNPN, CDR2 SVGIG (reference sequence). Trimming took off 3 bases at V and 5 bases at J, with 11 bases between the two ends. The CDR3 is 12 residues long. Full variable domain (rest looked up from reference TRBV30 and TRBJ2-7): SQTIHQWPATLVQPVGSPLSLECTVEGTSNPNLYWYRQAAGRGLQLLFYSVGIGQISSEVPQNLSASRPQDRQFILSSKKLLLSDSGFYLCAWSAVGDEQYFGPGTRLTVT.

V gene TRBV15 combines with J gene TRBJ2-2, with D perhaps TRBD1 (5 bases). Germline CDR1 is LNHNV and CDR2 is YYDKDF (reference sequence). V was shortened by 2 bases and J by 4 bases, with 8 bases between the two germline ends. The CDR3 has 14 residues. The CDR3 DNA reads as TGTGCCACCAGCAGACTAAGGGGCACCGGGGAGCTGTTTTTT. It is translated as CATSRLRGTGELFF.

The J gene is TRBJ2-3, the V gene TRBV5-1; D is undetermined. The CDR3 loop spans 15 amino acids. Per the germline V gene, CDR1 is SGHRS and CDR2 is YFSETQ. With 3 bases removed from V and 4 bases from J, the gap between germline ends came to 15 bases. CDR3 bases: TGCGCCAGCAGCTGGCCGGCGGCGTCGGCAGATACGCAGTATTTT. It encodes CASSWPAASADTQYF.

The gene calls are TRBV7-6 and TRBJ1-5, with 8 bases that match TRBD1. The germline gives CDR1 SGHVS, CDR2 FNYEAQ. After removal of 4 bases from V and 0 bases from J, the junction contained 2 bases not matched to a gene. This CDR3 comprises 15 residues. CDR3 residues: CASSYGQGSNQPQHF. As DNA, the CDR3 is TGTGCCAGCAGCTACGGACAGGGTAGCAATCAGCCCCAGCATTTT.

This clonotype was counted a few times. The DNA for the CDR3 is TGTGCCAGCAGGCACAGGGGGCGAACTAATGAAAAACTGTTTTTT. Translated, it gives CASRHRGRTNEKLFF. The gene calls are TRBV6-1 and TRBJ1-4, with TRBD1 matching over 9 bases. Germline CDR1 and CDR2: MNHNS and SASEGT. This CDR3 region has 15 residues. The trim removed 6 bases at V and 1 base at J, leaving 3 bases unmatched.

This clonotype was seen more than once but under ten times. The CDR3: CASSLETGGGLVSPLHF. In DNA form, the CDR3 reads TGTGCCAGCAGCTTAGAGACAGGGGGGGGTTTAGTGTCACCCCTCCACTTT. The V call is TRBV7-8, the J call TRBJ1-6; 9 bases fit TRBD1. V lost 1 base and J lost 10; bases outside the gene matches: 11. This CDR3 is built from 17 residues. Germline V gene data show CDR1 as SGHVS and CDR2 as FQNEAQ.

This clonotype turned up a few times. J is TRBJ2-6 and V is TRBV5-1; 7 bases match TRBD2. Per the germline V gene, CDR1 is SGHRS and CDR2 is YFSETQ. The CDR3 spans 19 residues. The V and J ends lost 4 bases and 2 bases, in that order; junction bases with no gene match: 15. The DNA for the CDR3 is TGCGCCAGCAGCCTCTTACTAGCGACTGCCTTTCCTGGGGCCAACGTCCTGACTTTC. Amino acid sequence: CASSLLLATAFPGANVLTF.

This clonotype was detected a few times. The chain recombines TRBV9 with TRBJ2-1; 10 bases align to TRBD2. This CDR3 spans 15 amino acids. CDR1 is SGDLS, CDR2 YYNGEE, per germline. The V segment lost 4 bases and the J segment 8 bases; nucleotides outside the gene matches: 9. The DNA for the CDR3 is TGTGCCAGCAGCCCCCCCGCTAGCGGGGGTGATGAGCAGTTCTTC. As protein: CASSPPASGGDEQFF.